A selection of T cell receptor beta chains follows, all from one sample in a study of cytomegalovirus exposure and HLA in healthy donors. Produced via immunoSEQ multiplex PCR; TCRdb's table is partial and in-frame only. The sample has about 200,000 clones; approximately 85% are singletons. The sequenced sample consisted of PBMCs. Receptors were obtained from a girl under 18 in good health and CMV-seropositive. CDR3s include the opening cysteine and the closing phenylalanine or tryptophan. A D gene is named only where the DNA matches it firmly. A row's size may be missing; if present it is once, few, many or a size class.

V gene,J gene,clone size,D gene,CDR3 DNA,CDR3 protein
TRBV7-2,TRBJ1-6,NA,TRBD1,TGTGCCAGCAGCTTATCAACAGGGGAATATAATTCACCCCTCCACTTT,CASSLSTGEYNSPLHF
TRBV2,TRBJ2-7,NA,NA,TGTGCCGCCGGCTACGAGCAGTACTTC,CAAGYEQYF
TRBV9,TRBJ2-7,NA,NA,TGTGCCAGCAGCAAAACAGGGTCCGAGCAGTACTTC,CASSKTGSEQYF
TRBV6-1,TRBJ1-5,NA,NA,TGTGCCAGCAGTGAAACCCCCACTTTCAATCAGCCCCAGCATTTT,CASSETPTFNQPQHF
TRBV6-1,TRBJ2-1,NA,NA,TGTGCCAGCAGTCAGTTTAACAATGAGCAGTTCTTC,CASSQFNNEQFF
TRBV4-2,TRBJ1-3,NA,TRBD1,TGTGCCAGCAGCCGCGGACAGGAGACGGCTGGAAACACCATATATTTT,CASSRGQETAGNTIYF
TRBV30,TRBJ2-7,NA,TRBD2,TGTGCCTGGAGCGTCGGTTCTGGGACTAGCGCCTACGAGCAGTACTTC,CAWSVGSGTSAYEQYF
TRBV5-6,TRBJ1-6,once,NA,TGTGCCAGCAGCTTCATCACGGGTGGCAATTCACCCCTCCACTTT,CASSFITGGNSPLHF
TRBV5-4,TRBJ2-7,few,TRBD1,TGTGCCAGCAGCACCCTCGACAGGGTCCGGTCCTACGAGCAGTACTTC,CASSTLDRVRSYEQYF
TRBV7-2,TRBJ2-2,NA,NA,TGTGCCAGCAGCTACCGACTAGTTCCCGGGGAGCTGTTTTTT,CASSYRLVPGELFF
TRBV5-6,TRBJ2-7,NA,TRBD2,TGTGCCAGCAGCTTGGGAGCGGGGGGGACCTACGAGCAGTACTTC,CASSLGAGGTYEQYF
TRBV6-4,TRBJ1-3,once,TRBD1,TGTGCCAGCAAGCCGGACAGGGGGGGAAACACCATATATTTT,CASKPDRGGNTIYF
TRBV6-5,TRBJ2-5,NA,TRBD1,TGTGCCAGCAGGAACAGGGGGCAAGAGACCCAGTACTTC,CASRNRGQETQYF
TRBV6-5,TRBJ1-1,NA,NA,TGTGCCAGCAGTGGGGGGGGCACAGCTTTCTTT,CASSGGGTAFF
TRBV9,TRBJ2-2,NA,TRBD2,TGTGCCAGCAGGGAGAGCGGGGATAACACCGGGGAGCTGTTTTTT,CASRESGDNTGELFF
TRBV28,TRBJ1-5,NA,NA,TGTGCCAGCAACCCGACTGGAGGGGGAGGGAGCAATCAGCCCCAGCATTTT,CASNPTGGGGSNQPQHF
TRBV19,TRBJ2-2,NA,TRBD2,TGTGCCAGTCTCAGACCCGGGACTATGAACACCGGGGAGCTGTTTTTT,CASLRPGTMNTGELFF
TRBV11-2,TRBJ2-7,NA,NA,TGTGCCAGCAGCGCAGCCTTTAGGGCAGGGGCCCGCTTC,CASSAAFRAGARF
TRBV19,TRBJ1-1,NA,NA,TGTGCCAGTAGTATAGCTTCGGGGAGCACTGAAGCTTTCTTT,CASSIASGSTEAFF
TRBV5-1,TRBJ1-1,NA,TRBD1,TGCGCCAGCAGGTACCAGGGGGCAAACACTGAAGCTTTCTTT,CASRYQGANTEAFF
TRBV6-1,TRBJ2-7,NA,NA,TGTGCCAGCAGGTGGCAGGGCCTATACGAGCAGTACTTC,CASRWQGLYEQYF
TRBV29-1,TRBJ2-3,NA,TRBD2,TGCAGCGTTGTGCCACTAGCGGGGGTCCATAGCACAGATACGCAGTATTTT,CSVVPLAGVHSTDTQYF
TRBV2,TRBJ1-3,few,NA,TGTGCCAGCAGCAATGAAGTGACAGTTCTCTCTGGAAACACCATATATTTT,CASSNEVTVLSGNTIYF
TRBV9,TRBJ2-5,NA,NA,TGTGCCAGCAGCGGGCCCCGGGGTCAAGAGACCCAGTACTTC,CASSGPRGQETQYF
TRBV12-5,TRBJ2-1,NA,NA,TGTGCTAGTGGTCAAACATTCAGCCCGACAGGCTTAAGCAATGAGCAGTTCTTC,CASGQTFSPTGLSNEQFF
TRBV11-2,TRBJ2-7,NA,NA,TGTGCCACCAACCGAGGCGGGCCAACCTACGAGCAGTACTTC,CATNRGGPTYEQYF
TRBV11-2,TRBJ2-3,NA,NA,TGTGCCAGCAGCCCAGTGGATACGCAGTATTTT,CASSPVDTQYF
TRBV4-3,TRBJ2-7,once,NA,TGCGCCAGCAGCCTCAGGGGGGACGGCGAGCAGTACTTC,CASSLRGDGEQYF
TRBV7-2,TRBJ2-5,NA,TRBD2,TGTGCCAGCAGCACCAAGCGGGGCCAAGAGACCCAGTACTTC,CASSTKRGQETQYF
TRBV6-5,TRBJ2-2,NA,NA,TGTGCCAGCAGTCTCACTAGCTACGGGGAGCTGTTTTTT,CASSLTSYGELFF
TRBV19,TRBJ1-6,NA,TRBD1,TGTGCCAGTAGTATAACAGGGGCTGGCTCCTATAATTCACCCCTCCACTTT,CASSITGAGSYNSPLHF
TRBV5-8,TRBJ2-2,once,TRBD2,TGTGCCAGCAGCCCCCGGACTAGTTTTGCCGGGGAGCTGTTTTTT,CASSPRTSFAGELFF
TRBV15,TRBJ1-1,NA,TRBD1,TGTGCCACCAGCGAAGGACAGGGCGTGGGCACTGAAGCTTTCTTT,CATSEGQGVGTEAFF
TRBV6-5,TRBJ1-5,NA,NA,TGTGCCAGCAGGAGAACAGGGCAGGGCAATCAGCCCCAGCATTTT,CASRRTGQGNQPQHF
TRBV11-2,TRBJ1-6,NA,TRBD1,TGTGCCAGCAGCATAACAGGGGTCGCCTATAATTCACCCCTCCACTTT,CASSITGVAYNSPLHF